One and the same sample provided the 9 T cell receptor beta chains below, sequenced in a study of shared clonotypes between healthy human individuals. Measured with immunoSEQ multiplex PCR; TCRdb has only the in-frame clones, and not every one. The sample records approximately 2,300,000 clones, roughly 92% being singletons. Material for sequencing was naive CD4+ T cells from PBMCs. The subset: CD45RA+ positively selected. The origin of the receptors is a man between 18 and 29 years old in good health. Some clones in this sample may be carry-over from other donors' samples.

V is TRBV6-6 and J is TRBJ2-7; 7 bases fit TRBD1. With 6 bases clipped from V and 0 bases from J, the junction kept 5 bases outside the gene matches. The CDR3 is made up of 14 amino acids. The germline gives CDR1 MNHNY, CDR2 SVGAGI (reference sequence). CDR3 region: CASSRGQNSYEQYF. The CDR3 DNA is TGTGCCAGCAGCCGGGGACAGAACTCCTACGAGCAGTACTTC.

The V call is TRBV5-4, the J call TRBJ1-2, with TRBD1 matching 11 bases. Germline V lookup: CDR1 SGHNT, CDR2 YYREEE (reference sequence). V was pared by 3 bases and J by 7 bases, with 8 bases of the junction left unmatched. This CDR3 is 15 amino acids long. DNA for the CDR3: TGTGCCAGCAGCTCCCGGGACAGGGGGTCGGGTGGCTACACCTTC. Its protein is CASSSRDRGSGGYTF.

The count of this clone is one. This rearrangement joins TRBV7-9 to TRBJ2-7; D call uncertain. Trimming cost V 4 bases and J 12 bases, with 16 bases left between them. Germline CDR1 is SEHNR and CDR2 is FQNEAQ (reference sequence). This CDR3 has 12 residues. The CDR3 DNA reads as TGTGCCAGCAGCTCGTCGGCCAGCCTGCCGTACTTC. Amino acid sequence: CASSSSASLPYF. The whole variable domain, remainder taken from reference TRBV7-9 and TRBJ2-7, is DTGVSQNPRHKITKRGQNVTFRCDPISEHNRLYWYRQTLGQGPEFLTYFQNEAQLEKSRLLSDRFSAERPKGSFSTLEIQRTEQGDSAMYLCASSSSASLPYFGPGTRLTVT.

V gene TRBV28 combines with J gene TRBJ1-5; no clear D. This CDR3 spans 15 amino acids. Germline V gives CDR1 MDHEN, CDR2 SYDVKM. V was trimmed by 5 bases and J by 2 bases, leaving 13 bases between them. The CDR3 here is CASSPLGMGNQPQHF. CDR3 bases: TGTGCCAGCAGTCCCCTGGGTATGGGCAATCAGCCCCAGCATTTT.

This chain uses TRBV2 with TRBJ2-7, with D perhaps given as TRBD1 or TRBD2 (5 bases each). Trimming removed 9 bases at V and 5 bases at J, with 17 bases between. The length of the CDR3 is 13 residues. In germline, CDR1 is SNHLY, CDR2 FYNNEI. CDR3 bases: TGTGCCAGTGGGGGAGTGGGTGGGGACGAGCAGTACTTC. Translated: CASGGVGGDEQYF.

Note on this clone: This sample includes further DNA sequences coding for the same CDR3. This rearrangement joins TRBV28 to TRBJ1-2; TRBD1 aligns across 7 bases. Trimming cost V 4 bases and J 4 bases; bases outside gene matches: 3. CDR1 is MDHEN and CDR2 is SYDVKM in the germline V gene. This CDR3 is 13 amino acids long. The CDR3 nucleotides are TGTGCCAGCAGTTCCGACAGGGCCTATGGCTACACCTTC. Its translation: CASSSDRAYGYTF.

The chain joins TRBV27 to TRBJ1-3, with 9 bases that match TRBD1. Trimming cost V 5 bases and J 3 bases; bases outside gene matches: 5. Germline V gene data show CDR1 as MNHEY and CDR2 as SMNVEV (reference sequence). This CDR3 spans 15 amino acids. Here the CDR3 reads CASSLQGAGGNTIYF. The DNA for the CDR3 is TGTGCCAGCAGTCTACAGGGGGCGGGTGGAAACACCATATATTTT.

The V gene is TRBV5-1, the J gene TRBJ2-1, with TRBD2 matching over 14 bases. Looked up from germline, CDR1 is SGHRS and CDR2 is YFSETQ. V trimming: 7 bases; J trimming: 6 bases; junction bases outside the gene matches: 6. The CDR3 consists of 15 residues. CDR3 protein: CASEGLAGAGNEQFF. The CDR3 DNA sequence: TGCGCCAGCGAGGGACTAGCGGGAGCTGGCAATGAGCAGTTCTTC.

The chain is built from TRBV19 and TRBJ1-5, with TRBD1 matching 7 bases. Germline V gene lookup returns CDR1 LNHDA and CDR2 SQIVND (reference sequence). J was trimmed by 3 bases and V by 6 bases; bases with no gene match: 11. The CDR3 length is 16 residues. CDR3 amino acids: CASSLRRDSINQPQHF. The DNA for the CDR3 is TGTGCCAGTAGCCTGCGACGGGACAGCATCAATCAGCCCCAGCATTTT. Full variable domain (missing parts from reference TRBV19 and TRBJ1-5): DGGITQSPKYLFRKEGQNVTLSCEQNLNHDAMYWYRQDPGQGLRLIYYSQIVNDFQKGDIAEGYSVSREKKESFPLTVTSAQKNPTAFYLCASSLRRDSINQPQHFGDGTRLSIL.